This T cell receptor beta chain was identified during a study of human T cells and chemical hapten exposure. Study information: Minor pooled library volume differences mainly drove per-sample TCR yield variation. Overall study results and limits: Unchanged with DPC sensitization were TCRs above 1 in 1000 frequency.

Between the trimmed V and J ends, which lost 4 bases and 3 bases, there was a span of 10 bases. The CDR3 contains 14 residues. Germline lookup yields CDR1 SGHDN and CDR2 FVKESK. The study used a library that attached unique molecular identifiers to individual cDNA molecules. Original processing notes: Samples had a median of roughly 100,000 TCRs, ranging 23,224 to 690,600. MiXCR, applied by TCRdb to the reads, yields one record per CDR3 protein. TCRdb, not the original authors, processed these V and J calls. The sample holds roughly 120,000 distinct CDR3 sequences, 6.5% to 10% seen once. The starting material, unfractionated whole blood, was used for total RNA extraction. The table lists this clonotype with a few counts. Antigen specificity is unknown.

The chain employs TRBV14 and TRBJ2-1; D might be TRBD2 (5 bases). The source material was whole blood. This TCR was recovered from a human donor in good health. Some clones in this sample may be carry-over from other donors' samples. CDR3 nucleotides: TGTGCCAGCAGCCTCACTCGGGGCTACAATGAGCAGTTCTTC. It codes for CASSLTRGYNEQFF.